Below, one T cell receptor beta chain is given with its context. As yet, its antigen is unknown. A junction end diverges from the germline sequence, so it may reflect a read error. This sample stems from a study of tumor-infiltrating lymphocytes in primary liver carcinoma. General study findings and limits: Compared with blood, tumor repertoires held significantly more in their top 250 clones.

Using a constant-region primer together with ProtoScript II reverse transcriptase, TCR beta cDNA was made from 500 ng of total RNA. Slightly modified ARM-PCR served as the procedure for the TCR beta libraries. These libraries came from three rounds of nested multiplex PCR. The two initial PCR rounds, nine to eleven cycles each, used TRBV1-TRBV30 forward and C-beta reverse primers. TCRdb analysed the multiplex PCR reads with MiXCR anew, one entry per CDR3 protein. The data contain about 330,000 distinct CDR3 sequences, around three fifths of them singletons. Unsorted whole blood supplied the blood RNA, and germline DNA was isolated too. Investigators obtained around 4 milliliters of peripheral blood ahead of surgery. In germline, CDR1 is DFQATT, CDR2 SNEGSKA (reference sequence). The CDR3 has 15 amino acids.

This sequence was found in a middle-aged man with primary liver carcinoma and hepatitis B virus infection. Sequencing was done on a sample of peripheral blood. The chain employs TRBV20-1 and TRBJ2-7, with D possibly TRBD2 on 6 matching bases. The CDR3 reads CSTRGEGRSSYEQYF. The CDR3 region has the DNA TGCAGTACTAGAGGAGAGGGGAGGTCGTCCTACGAGCAGTACTTC.